This TCR beta chain was sequenced for a study of siplizumab effects on memory and regulatory T cells. Using immunoSEQ multiplex PCR, the repertoire was profiled, and TCRdb retains in-frame clones only, with some absent. Of fewer than 130,000 clones listed, more than 90% are singletons. The CDR3 is 13 residues long. The germline V gene encodes CDR1 KGHSY and CDR2 FQNENV. V gave up 4 bases and J gave up 3 bases, with 9 bases separating them. This clone showed up just a few times. The chain carries TRBV16 and TRBJ1-2; D gene ambiguous. Sample: CD4+ T cells sorted from blood. This clonotype was sampled from a human donor in good health. This chain's CDR3 is CASSPERDYGYTF. The CDR3 bases are TGTGCCAGCAGCCCCGAGAGGGACTATGGCTACACCTTC.